This TCR beta chain was identified during a study of T cell responses to AZD1222 COVID-19 vaccine. Sequencing was performed with immunoSEQ multiplex PCR; in TCRdb, only in-frame clones are kept and a portion is missing. The sample includes fewer than 200,000 clones, approximately 90% of them seen just once. Regarding the study as a whole: Clonal diversity may have been underestimated in mostly white British donors. Among those given AZD1222, only five to seven were seropositive at baseline.

Comment on this clone: No antigen is known for it.

CDR3 length: 14 residues. CDR1 is MDHEN and CDR2 is SYDVKM in the germline V gene. Trimming removed 4 bases from V and 0 bases from J, with 7 bases in between. The V and J genes are TRBV28 and TRBJ1-5, with a weak D call TRBD1 (5 bases). The sequences come from peripheral blood, collected 28 days after the second AZD1222 dose. The receptor was isolated from an adult who received the AZD1222 COVID-19 vaccine. CDR3 bases: TGTGCCAGCAGTTGGGGGTATAGCAATCAGCCCCAGCATTTT. Residues: CASSWGYSNQPQHF.